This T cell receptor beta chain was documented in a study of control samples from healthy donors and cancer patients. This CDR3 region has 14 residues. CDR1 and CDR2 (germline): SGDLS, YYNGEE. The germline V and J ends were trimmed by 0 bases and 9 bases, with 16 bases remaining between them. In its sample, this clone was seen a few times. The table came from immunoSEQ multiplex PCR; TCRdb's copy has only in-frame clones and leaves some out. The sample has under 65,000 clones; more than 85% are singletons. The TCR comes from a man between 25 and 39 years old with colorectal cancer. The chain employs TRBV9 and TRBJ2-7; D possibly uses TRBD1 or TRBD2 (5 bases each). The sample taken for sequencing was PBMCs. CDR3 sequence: CASSVGGTDPRQYF. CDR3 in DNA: TGTGCCAGCAGCGTAGGTGGGACCGACCCTCGGCAGTACTTC.